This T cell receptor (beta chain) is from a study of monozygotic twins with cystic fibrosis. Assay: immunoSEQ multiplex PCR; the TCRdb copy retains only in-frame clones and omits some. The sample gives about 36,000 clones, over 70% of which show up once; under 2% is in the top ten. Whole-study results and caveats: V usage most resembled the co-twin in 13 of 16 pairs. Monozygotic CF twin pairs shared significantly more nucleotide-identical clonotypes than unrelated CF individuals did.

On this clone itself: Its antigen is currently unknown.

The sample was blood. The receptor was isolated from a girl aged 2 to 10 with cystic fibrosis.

CDR3 amino acids: CASRNPGLAGGSPLDEQYF. The CDR3 DNA reads as TGTGCCAGCAGAAACCCGGGACTAGCGGGGGGTTCCCCACTGGACGAGCAGTACTTC. The V call is TRBV7-2, the J call TRBJ2-7; TRBD2 agrees at 15 bases. Germline V gene lookup returns CDR1 SGHTA and CDR2 FQGNSA. V shed 6 bases and J 5 bases; nucleotides not matched to a gene: 17. This CDR3 has 19 residues.